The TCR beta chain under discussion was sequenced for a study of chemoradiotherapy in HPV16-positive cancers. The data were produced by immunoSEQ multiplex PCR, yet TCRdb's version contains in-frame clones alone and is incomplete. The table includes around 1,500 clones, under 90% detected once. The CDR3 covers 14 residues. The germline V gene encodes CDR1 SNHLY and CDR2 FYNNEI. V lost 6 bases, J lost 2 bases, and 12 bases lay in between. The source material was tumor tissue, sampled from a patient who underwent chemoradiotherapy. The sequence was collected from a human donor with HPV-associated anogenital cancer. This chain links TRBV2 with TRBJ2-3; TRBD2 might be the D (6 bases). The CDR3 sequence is CASSAGLDTDTQYF. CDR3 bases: TGTGCCAGCAGCGCGGGACTCGACACAGATACGCAGTATTTT.